This TCR beta chain is from a study of blood T cell repertoires in COVID-19 (dated by TCRdb to the early 2020s). Background for the entire study: Collaborator samples came from the United States, Italy and Spain and covered acute and convalescent phases of COVID-19. The prospective study material was composed of cDNA or gDNA derived from T cells, B-cell-depleted T cells, or PBMCs. Deeply sampled blood TCRbeta repertoires from subjects exposed to, actively infected with, or recovered from COVID-19 were included in the dataset. The repertoires were released in a freely available public database meant as a resource for research on the immune response to SARS-CoV-2. The samples were drawn from the first 160 participants of the ongoing ImmuneRACE study and from some 1,300 subjects provided by 6 global collaborators. Sample metadata almost always included a de-identified subject ID, COVID-19 status, age in years and sex. Where HLA class I and class II types were available, the types were taken from metadata supplied by the sample provider, not from assay-based typing.

TCRbeta CDR3 regions were amplified from genomic DNA using the immunoSEQ Assay, a bias-controlled multiplex PCR. Under the source paper's analysis protocol: Within the assay, amplification of reference gene primers was used to estimate how many nucleated cells each sample contained. Sequence reads were collapsed and filtered to measure the absolute abundance of every unique TCRbeta CDR3 rearrangement. For each sample, productive Simpson clonality was calculated as the square root of Simpson's diversity index over productive rearrangements. The table comes from immuneACCESS by way of TCRdb, which keeps in-frame sequences with V and J called. Part of the clones is missing from these tables; in studies checked, under half for an unresolved V gene and the rest for unknown reasons. The V and J calls and the clone size are those of that table, but D and trimming were determined from the DNA. In all, the sample holds roughly 440,000 clones, and around 88% of those were seen once. The ten largest clones represent around 12% of the sample.

One collaborating source in Seattle enrolled patients while the patients were actively infected and followed the patients over time throughout the course of disease. Collaborating institutions collected whole blood in K2EDTA tubes following their own protocols. For TCRbeta analysis, collaborators shipped samples as frozen whole blood, isolated PBMCs, or DNA extracted from either of those sample types. Points on this clone: Its antigen is still unknown. The input lacks base qualities; no much larger clone sits a single base away.

Paper-wide results and their limitations: How much clinical and demographic metadata was included differed by source and by participant, and the metadata was provided uncurated.

Sequencing input: peripheral blood. This clonotype originated in a woman aged 45-59 years with COVID-19, enrolled during active disease.

The DNA sequence is TGTGCCAGCAGCCTGCAAACGACAGCAAAGAATGAAAAACTGTTTTTT. Its protein reads: CASSLQTTAKNEKLFF. The chain uses TRBV3-1 (or the pseudogene TRBV3-2) and TRBJ1-4; the D gene is perhaps TRBD1, on 5 matching bases. The germline ends are 17 bases apart after V is trimmed by 4 bases and J by 5 bases. The germline V gene (reference sequence) specifies LGHDT as CDR1 and YNNKEL as CDR2. Including the terminal cysteine and phenylalanine, the CDR3 comprises 16 residues. Only the CDR3 DNA is retained, 48 bases long and in frame from the first base.